This is a list of T cell receptor beta chains from one sample in a study of cytomegalovirus exposure and HLA in healthy donors. Assay used: immunoSEQ multiplex PCR; TCRdb lists only in-frame clones, some missing. The table has around 300,000 clones, 80% to 90% seen once; the top ten hold around 1%. Sequenced sample: PBMCs. These receptors all come from a young woman in good health and CMV-seronegative. Both conserved end residues are part of each CDR3. Each record gives: CDR3 protein, J gene, V gene.

CDR3aa: CASSYSDRVGEQYF; j_gene: TRBJ2-7; v_gene: TRBV6-5
CDR3aa: CASTTRPTGGDEQFF; j_gene: TRBJ2-1; v_gene: TRBV6-5
CDR3aa: CASRSGAGERETQYF; j_gene: TRBJ2-5; v_gene: TRBV11-3
CDR3aa: CASSQDRGWSSYEQYF; j_gene: TRBJ2-7; v_gene: TRBV14
CDR3aa: CASSLAGVAGNTIYF; j_gene: TRBJ1-3; v_gene: TRBV7-2
CDR3aa: CASSAWGQGGGETQYF; j_gene: TRBJ2-5; v_gene: TRBV9
CDR3aa: CASSLGQNYGYTF; j_gene: TRBJ1-2; v_gene: TRBV7-9
CDR3aa: CASSIGTGTGLVYEQYF; j_gene: TRBJ2-7; v_gene: TRBV19
CDR3aa: CASSRDRGRDGELFF; j_gene: TRBJ2-2; v_gene: TRBV7-2
CDR3aa: CASSPGTGRFGYTF; j_gene: TRBJ1-2; v_gene: TRBV7-9
CDR3aa: CASSQDSEPNYGYTF; j_gene: TRBJ1-2; v_gene: TRBV4-3
CDR3aa: CASSHRHGQLNQPQHF; j_gene: TRBJ1-5; v_gene: TRBV4-1
CDR3aa: CASSVETGGYNEQFF; j_gene: TRBJ2-1; v_gene: TRBV6-1
CDR3aa: CASSPQGRRHTF; j_gene: TRBJ1-2; v_gene: TRBV11-2
CDR3aa: CASSYLPSGGGTEAFF; j_gene: TRBJ1-1; v_gene: TRBV6-5
CDR3aa: CASSPLSQTYEQYF; j_gene: TRBJ2-7; v_gene: TRBV18
CDR3aa: CASSTGTSMLEQYF; j_gene: TRBJ2-7; v_gene: TRBV6-5
CDR3aa: CASSFNSGGLSGNTIYF; j_gene: TRBJ1-3; v_gene: TRBV5-1
CDR3aa: CASSLEGRIANEKLFF; j_gene: TRBJ1-4; v_gene: TRBV7-6
CDR3aa: CASSYSSLASETQYF; j_gene: TRBJ2-5; v_gene: TRBV6-6
CDR3aa: CASSYFFSGGETQYF; j_gene: TRBJ2-5; v_gene: TRBV6-5
CDR3aa: CASSSLAGAAYYNEQFF; j_gene: TRBJ2-1; v_gene: TRBV7-8
CDR3aa: CASRPTGTGESEQYF; j_gene: TRBJ2-7; v_gene: TRBV5-4
CDR3aa: CAWSVRFLEKLFF; j_gene: TRBJ1-4; v_gene: TRBV30
CDR3aa: CASSESETGLYEQYF; j_gene: TRBJ2-7; v_gene: TRBV10-1
CDR3aa: CASSLATGHSGANVLTF; j_gene: TRBJ2-6; v_gene: TRBV5-4
CDR3aa: CASSQDWPSGANVLTF; j_gene: TRBJ2-6; v_gene: TRBV4-3
CDR3aa: CASSRQFYSNQPQHF; j_gene: TRBJ1-5; v_gene: TRBV2
CDR3aa: CASSLLFTGQGSYEQYF; j_gene: TRBJ2-7; v_gene: TRBV27
CDR3aa: CSVDGGKRYEQYF; j_gene: TRBJ2-7; v_gene: TRBV29-1
CDR3aa: CARTDNEQYF; j_gene: TRBJ2-7; v_gene: TRBV5-6